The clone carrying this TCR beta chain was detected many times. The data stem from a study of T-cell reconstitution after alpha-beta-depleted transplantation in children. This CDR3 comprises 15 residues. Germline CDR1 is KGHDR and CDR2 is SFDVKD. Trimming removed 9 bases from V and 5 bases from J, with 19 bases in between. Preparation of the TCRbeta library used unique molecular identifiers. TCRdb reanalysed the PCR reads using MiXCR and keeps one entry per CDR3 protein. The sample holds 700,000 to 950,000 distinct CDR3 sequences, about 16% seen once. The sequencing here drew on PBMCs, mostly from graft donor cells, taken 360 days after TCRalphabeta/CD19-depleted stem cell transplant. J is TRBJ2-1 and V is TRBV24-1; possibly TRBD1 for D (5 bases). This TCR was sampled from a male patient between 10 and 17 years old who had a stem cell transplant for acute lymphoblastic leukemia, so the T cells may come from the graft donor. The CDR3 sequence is CATSLGQPINNEQFF. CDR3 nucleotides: TGTGCCACCTCTTTAGGACAACCTATTAACAATGAGCAGTTCTTC.